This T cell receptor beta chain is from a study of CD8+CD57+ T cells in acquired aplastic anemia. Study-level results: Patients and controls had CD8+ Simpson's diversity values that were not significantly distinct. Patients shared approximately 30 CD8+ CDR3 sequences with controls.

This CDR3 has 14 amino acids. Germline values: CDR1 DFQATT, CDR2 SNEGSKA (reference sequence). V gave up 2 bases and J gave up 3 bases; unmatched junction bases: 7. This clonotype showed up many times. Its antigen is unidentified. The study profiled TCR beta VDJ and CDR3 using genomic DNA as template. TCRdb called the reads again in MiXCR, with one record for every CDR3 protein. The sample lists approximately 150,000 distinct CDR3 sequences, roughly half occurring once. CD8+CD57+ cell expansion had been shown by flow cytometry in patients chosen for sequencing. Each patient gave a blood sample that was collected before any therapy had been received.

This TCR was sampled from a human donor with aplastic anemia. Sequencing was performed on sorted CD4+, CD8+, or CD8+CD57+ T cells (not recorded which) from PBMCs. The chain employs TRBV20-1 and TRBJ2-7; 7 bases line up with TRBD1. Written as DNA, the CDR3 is TGCAGTGCTAGATTGCCGGGACAGAACTACGAGCAGTACTTC. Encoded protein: CSARLPGQNYEQYF.